This TCR beta chain is from a study of post-analysis software for immune sequencing data (dated by TCRdb to between 2014 and 2017). Study-wide context: Disease courses on record covered relapsing-remitting, secondary progressive and progressive-relapsing multiple sclerosis, though some patients had no subtype annotation. The multiple sclerosis patient repertoires were compared with ten to eleven previously published healthy control repertoires from donors aged about 6 to 26 years. A subset of samples was prepared in parallel using single-end sample barcoding, then pooled and co-amplified after Illumina adapter ligation.

Overall study results and their limits: The multiple sclerosis patient group was slightly younger than the control group. Normalized Chao1 diversity was significantly lower in multiple sclerosis patients than controls, suggesting substantial peripheral T-cell clonal expansion. Four to six TRBV segments, including TRBV5-6, TRBV5-1 and TRBV20-1, were significantly more frequent in patients than controls. When samples were clustered directly using the F measure, samples prepared in the same batch co-clustered strongly, which prompted a batch-effect correction.

The method was PCR. The instrument was an Illumina HiSeq 2500. To reduce PCR and sequencing biases, unique molecular identifiers were incorporated into the TCR beta cDNA libraries. Approximately 500,000 cDNA molecules were obtained per 1 to 10 million input T cells, so each molecule approximated one T cell. The patient libraries were prepared and sequenced using the same protocol as the earlier healthy control dataset. Samples belonging to the same batch were prepared together, multiplexed and sequenced on a shared HiSeq lane. On the study's bioinformatics: Raw barcoded reads were processed with MIGEC, and single-read molecular identifier groups were discarded before consensus assembly and CDR3 extraction. Clonotype tables were post-analysed with VDJtools, and diversity was normalized by down-sampling all datasets to the smallest sample size. In repertoire overlap clustering, CDR3 amino acid sequences, but not nucleotide sequences, were matched to correct batch-related cross-sample contamination. In-frame beta chains were kept once TCRdb had trimmed the public reads at Q25 with fastp and called clones with MiXCR. Rows are unified per CDR3 protein, each entry keeping the most common DNA and genes. TCRdb's processing, not the authors' own work, is the source of the V and J calls. The sample table lists roughly 600,000 distinct CDR3 sequences, about 40% of them with a count of one. 1.5% to 2% of the sample belongs to the ten largest clones.

Taken from cysteine to phenylalanine, the CDR3 has 13 residues. Here the CDR3 DNA is all that survives: 39 bases in frame from base 1. According to the germline V gene, CDR1 reads MNHEY and CDR2 reads SVGEGT. TCR beta repertoires were profiled from peripheral blood of over 10 young patients with multiple sclerosis to demonstrate the VDJtools post-analysis software. Multiple sclerosis patients were children and adolescents aged about 6 to 17 years. As for this clonotype: The clone's antigen remains unknown. The germline gene is not matched at one end of the junction; a read error may be the cause.

What was sequenced was blood. The source of this sequence is a girl aged 10-17 years with multiple sclerosis. The rearranged segments are TRBV6-2 or TRBV6-3 and TRBJ1-1; the D gene remains uncertain. CDR3 protein: CASSHSGRTEAFF. The DNA sequence is TGTGCCAGCAGTCACTCGGGGAGAACTGAAGCTTTCTTT.